The T cell receptor (beta chain) under discussion was sequenced for a study of blood T cell repertoires in COVID-19 (dated by TCRdb to 2018 to 2021). In the study overall: The collaborator samples originated in the United States, Italy and Spain and spanned the acute and convalescent phases of COVID-19. The material from the prospective study consisted of cDNA or gDNA derived from T cells, B-cell-depleted T cells, or PBMCs. Deeply sampled blood TCRbeta repertoires from subjects exposed to, actively infected with, or recovered from COVID-19 were included in the dataset. A freely available public database, intended as a resource for researchers studying the immune response to SARS-CoV-2, is where the repertoires were released. Samples came from the ongoing ImmuneRACE study (first 160 participants) plus 1,254 subjects from 6 global collaborators. The sample metadata nearly always contained a de-identified subject ID, COVID-19 status, age in years and sex. Where available, HLA class I and class II types were obtained from metadata supplied by the sample provider rather than from assay-based typing.

Enrolling through a virtual design, the prospective study's participants ranged in age from about 18 to 89 years and lived across 20 to 25 United States geographic areas. In the prospective study, cohorts were assigned on the basis of participant-reported clinical history obtained from a screening survey and a study questionnaire. ImmuneRACE Cohort 3 recovered participants were defined by two consecutive negative NP/OP PCR tests, healthcare professional clearance, or symptom resolution. In the prospective study, whole blood, serum and a nasopharyngeal or oropharyngeal swab were collected from each participant by mobile phlebotomists. Prospective study participants could optionally give additional blood draws and questionnaires over an approximately two-month period. Before DNA extraction, prospective study blood samples were shipped either frozen or at room temperature. This clone was recorded once. What antigen it recognizes has not been identified. Per-nucleotide qualities are absent, and no much larger clonotype sits a single base away.

The study at large found these results: Clinical and demographic metadata were provided uncurated, with the amount varying by source and participant.

TCRbeta CDR3 regions were amplified from genomic DNA by means of the immunoSEQ Assay, a bias-controlled multiplex PCR. From the authors' description of their analysis: Nucleated cell counts per sample were estimated from amplification of reference gene primers within the assay. To quantify the absolute abundance of each unique TCRbeta CDR3 rearrangement, sequence reads were collapsed and filtered. For each sample, productive Simpson clonality was calculated as the square root of Simpson's diversity index over productive rearrangements. The clones in this table, taken by TCRdb from immuneACCESS, are in-frame only. Not every clone is retained; where verified, under half of the shortfall comes from an unresolved V gene, and the cause of the rest is unknown. That table supplies the V and J calls and clone size; D and trimming were determined from the DNA. This sample holds some 100,000 clones; roughly 85% were observed only once. The ten most abundant clones make up 2% to 3% of the sample.

The receptor was isolated from a woman between 45 and 60 years old who had recovered from COVID-19. The sequencing input was PBMCs or T cells enriched from blood (not recorded which).

The bases are TGTGCCTGGAGTAGGGGACAGGGCCCTTATAGCAATCAGCCCCAGCATTTT. Translated, this gives CAWSRGQGPYSNQPQHF. The sequence joins TRBV30 to TRBJ1-5, with 9 bases in between that match TRBD1. For this chain, trimming is 2 bases at the V end and 0 bases at the J end, and the number of junction bases without a gene match is 8. As encoded in the germline V gene (reference sequence), CDR1 is GTSNPN while CDR2 is SVGIG. The CDR3 runs 17 residues from the cysteine to the phenylalanine. Just CDR3 DNA is preserved here, 51 bases in frame from base 1.